One T cell receptor beta chain is described in this entry. Per the study methods: Reference gene primer amplification gave nucleated cell count estimates. Data came from immunoSEQ multiplex PCR; TCRdb stores just in-frame clones and leaves some out. V and J calls and clone size are copied from that table; D and trimming were computed from the DNA. This table has fewer than 250,000 clones, 84% appearing once. The entry originates in a study of blood T cell repertoires in COVID-19. V was trimmed by 0 bases and J by 4 bases, leaving 4 bases between them. This CDR3 has 13 amino acids. Germline assignment: CDR1 MNHEY and CDR2 SMNVEV (reference sequence).

Sequenced input: peripheral blood. This rearrangement joins TRBV27 to TRBJ1-5, with D unclear. This receptor was identified in a man between 45 and 60 years old with acute or convalescent COVID-19. The CDR3 is CASSLSRNQPQHF. The CDR3 nucleotides read TGTGCCAGCAGTTTATCTCGGAATCAGCCCCAGCATTTT.